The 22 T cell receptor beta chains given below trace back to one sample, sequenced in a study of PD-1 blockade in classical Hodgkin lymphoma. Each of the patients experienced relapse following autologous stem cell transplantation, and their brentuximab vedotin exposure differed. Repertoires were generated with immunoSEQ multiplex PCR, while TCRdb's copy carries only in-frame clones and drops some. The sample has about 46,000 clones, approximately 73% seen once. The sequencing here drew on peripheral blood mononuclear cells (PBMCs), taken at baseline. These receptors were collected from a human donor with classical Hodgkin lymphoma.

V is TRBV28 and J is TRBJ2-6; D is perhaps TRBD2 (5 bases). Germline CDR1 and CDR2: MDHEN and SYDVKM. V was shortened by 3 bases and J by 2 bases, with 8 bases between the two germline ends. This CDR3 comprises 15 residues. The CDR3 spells CASSLFGAGANVLTF. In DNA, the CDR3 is TGTGCCAGCAGTTTGTTCGGGGCTGGGGCCAACGTCCTGACTTTC. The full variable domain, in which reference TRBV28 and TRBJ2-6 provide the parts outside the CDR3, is DVKVTQSSRYLVKRTGEKVFLECVQDMDHENMFWYRQDPGLGLRLIYFSYDVKMKEKGDIPEGYSVSREKKERFSLILESASTNQTSMYLCASSLFGAGANVLTFGAGSRLTVL.

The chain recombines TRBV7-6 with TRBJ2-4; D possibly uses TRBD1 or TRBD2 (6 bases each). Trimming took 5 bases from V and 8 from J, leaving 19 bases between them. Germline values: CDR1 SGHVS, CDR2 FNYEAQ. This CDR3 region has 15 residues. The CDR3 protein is CASSPEGGVEDIQYF. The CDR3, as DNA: TGTGCCAGCAGCCCCGAGGGGGGAGTTGAGGACATTCAGTACTTC.

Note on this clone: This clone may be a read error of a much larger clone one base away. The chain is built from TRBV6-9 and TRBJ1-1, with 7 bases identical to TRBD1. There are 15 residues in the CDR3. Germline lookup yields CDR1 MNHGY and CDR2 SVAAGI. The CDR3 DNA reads TGTGCCAGCAGAATAGATGGACAGGTGAACGCTGAAGCTTTCTTT. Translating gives CASRIDGQVNAEAFF.

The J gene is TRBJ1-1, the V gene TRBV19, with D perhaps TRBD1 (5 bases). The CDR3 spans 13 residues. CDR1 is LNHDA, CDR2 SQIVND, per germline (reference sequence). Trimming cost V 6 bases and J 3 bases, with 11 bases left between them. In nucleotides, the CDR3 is TGTGCCAGTAGCTCCAGGGAGGACACTGAAGCTTTCTTT. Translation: CASSSREDTEAFF.

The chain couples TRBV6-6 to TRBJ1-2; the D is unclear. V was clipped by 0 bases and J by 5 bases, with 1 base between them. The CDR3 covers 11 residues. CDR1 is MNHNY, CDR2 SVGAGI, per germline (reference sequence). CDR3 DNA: TGTGCCAGCAGTTACTCGTATGGCTACACCTTC. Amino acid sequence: CASSYSYGYTF.

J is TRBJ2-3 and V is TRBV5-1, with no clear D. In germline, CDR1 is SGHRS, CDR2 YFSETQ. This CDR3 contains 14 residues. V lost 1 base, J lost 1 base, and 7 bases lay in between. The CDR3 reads CASSLIWGTDTQYF. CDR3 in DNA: TGCGCCAGCAGCTTGATCTGGGGCACAGATACGCAGTATTTT.

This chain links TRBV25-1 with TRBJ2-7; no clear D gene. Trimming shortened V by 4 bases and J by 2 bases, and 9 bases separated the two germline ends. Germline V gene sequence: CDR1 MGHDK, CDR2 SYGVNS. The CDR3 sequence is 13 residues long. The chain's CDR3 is CASSGVGTYEQYF. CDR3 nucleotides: TGTGCCAGCAGTGGAGTAGGGACCTACGAGCAGTACTTC.

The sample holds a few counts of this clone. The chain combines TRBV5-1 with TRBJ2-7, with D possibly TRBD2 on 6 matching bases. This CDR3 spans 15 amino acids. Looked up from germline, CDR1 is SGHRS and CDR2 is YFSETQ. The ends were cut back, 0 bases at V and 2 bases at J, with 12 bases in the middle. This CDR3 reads CASSLAGTPAYEQYF. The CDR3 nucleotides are TGCGCCAGCAGCTTGGCCGGGACTCCGGCCTACGAGCAGTACTTC. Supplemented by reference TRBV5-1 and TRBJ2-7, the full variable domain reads KAGVTQTPRYLIKTRGQQVTLSCSPISGHRSVSWYQQTPGQGLQFLFEYFSETQRNKGNFPGRFSGRQFSNSRSEMNVSTLELGDSALYLCASSLAGTPAYEQYFGPGTRLTVT.

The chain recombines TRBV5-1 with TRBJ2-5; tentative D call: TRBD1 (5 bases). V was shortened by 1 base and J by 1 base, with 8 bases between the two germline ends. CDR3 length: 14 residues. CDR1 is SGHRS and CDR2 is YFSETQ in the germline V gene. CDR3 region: CASSLSQGQETQYF. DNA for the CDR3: TGCGCCAGCAGCTTGTCCCAGGGCCAAGAGACCCAGTACTTC. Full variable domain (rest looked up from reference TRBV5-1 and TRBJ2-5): KAGVTQTPRYLIKTRGQQVTLSCSPISGHRSVSWYQQTPGQGLQFLFEYFSETQRNKGNFPGRFSGRQFSNSRSEMNVSTLELGDSALYLCASSLSQGQETQYFGPGTRLLVL.

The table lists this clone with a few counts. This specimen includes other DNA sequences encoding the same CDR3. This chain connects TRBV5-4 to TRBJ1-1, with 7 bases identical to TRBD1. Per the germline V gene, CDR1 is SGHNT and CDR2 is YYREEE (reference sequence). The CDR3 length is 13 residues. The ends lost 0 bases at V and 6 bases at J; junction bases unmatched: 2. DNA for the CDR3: TGTGCCAGCAGCTTGGCAGGGGGGGCTGAAGCTTTCTTT. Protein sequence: CASSLAGGAEAFF. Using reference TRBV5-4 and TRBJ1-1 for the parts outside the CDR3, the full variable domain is ETGVTQSPTHLIKTRGQQVTLRCSSQSGHNTVSWYQQALGQGPQFIFQYYREEENGRGNFPPRFSGLQFPNYSSELNVNALELDDSALYLCASSLAGGAEAFFGQGTRLTVV.

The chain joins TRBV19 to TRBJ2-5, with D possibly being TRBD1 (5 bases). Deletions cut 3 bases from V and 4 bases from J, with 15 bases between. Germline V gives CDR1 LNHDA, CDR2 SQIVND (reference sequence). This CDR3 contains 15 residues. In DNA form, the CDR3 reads TGTGCCAGTAGTATCTCAGGGCCCCTGGGAGAGACCCAGTACTTC. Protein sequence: CASSISGPLGETQYF.

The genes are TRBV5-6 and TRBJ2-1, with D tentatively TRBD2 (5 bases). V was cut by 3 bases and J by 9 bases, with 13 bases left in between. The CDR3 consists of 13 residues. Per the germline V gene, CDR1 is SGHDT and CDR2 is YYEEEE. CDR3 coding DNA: TGTGCCAGCAGCTGGGTTGAGGCGGGTGAGCAGTTCTTC. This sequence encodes CASSWVEAGEQFF.

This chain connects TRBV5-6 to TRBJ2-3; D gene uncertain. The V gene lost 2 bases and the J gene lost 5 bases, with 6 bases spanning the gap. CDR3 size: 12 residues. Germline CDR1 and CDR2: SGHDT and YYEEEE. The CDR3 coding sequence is TGTGCCAGCAGCTTACCGGAAGATACGCAGTATTTT. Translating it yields CASSLPEDTQYF.

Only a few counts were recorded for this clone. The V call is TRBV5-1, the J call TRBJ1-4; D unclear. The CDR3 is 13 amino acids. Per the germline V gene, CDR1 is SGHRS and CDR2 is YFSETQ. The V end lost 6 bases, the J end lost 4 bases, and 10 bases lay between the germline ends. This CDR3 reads CASKDGVNEKLFF. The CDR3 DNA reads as TGCGCCAGCAAGGACGGAGTTAATGAAAAACTGTTTTTT.

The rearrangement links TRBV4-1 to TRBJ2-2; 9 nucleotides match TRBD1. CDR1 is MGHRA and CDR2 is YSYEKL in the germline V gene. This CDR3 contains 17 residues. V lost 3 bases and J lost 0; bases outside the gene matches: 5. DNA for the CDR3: TGCGCCAGCAGCCACGCTACAGGGGGCCCGAACACCGGGGAGCTGTTTTTT. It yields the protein CASSHATGGPNTGELFF.

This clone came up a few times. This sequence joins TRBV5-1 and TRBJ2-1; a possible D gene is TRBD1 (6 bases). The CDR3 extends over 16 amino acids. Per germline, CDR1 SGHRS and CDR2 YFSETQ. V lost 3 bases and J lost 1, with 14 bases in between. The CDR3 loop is CASSSSYRVSYNEQFF. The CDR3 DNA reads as TGCGCCAGCAGCTCTTCCTACAGGGTATCCTACAATGAGCAGTTCTTC.

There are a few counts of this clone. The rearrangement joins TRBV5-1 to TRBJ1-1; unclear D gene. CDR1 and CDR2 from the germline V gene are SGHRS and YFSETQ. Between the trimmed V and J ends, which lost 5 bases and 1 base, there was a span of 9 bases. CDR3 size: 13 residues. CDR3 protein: CASREGGNTEAFF. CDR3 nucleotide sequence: TGCGCCAGCAGGGAAGGCGGGAACACTGAAGCTTTCTTT.

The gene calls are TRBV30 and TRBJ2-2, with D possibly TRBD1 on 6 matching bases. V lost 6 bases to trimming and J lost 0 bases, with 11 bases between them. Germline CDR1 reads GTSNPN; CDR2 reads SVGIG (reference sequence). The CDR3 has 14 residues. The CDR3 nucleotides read TGTGCCTGTTCCAGGGGCTCGAACACCGGGGAGCTGTTTTTT. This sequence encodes CACSRGSNTGELFF. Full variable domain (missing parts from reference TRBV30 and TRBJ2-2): SQTIHQWPATLVQPVGSPLSLECTVEGTSNPNLYWYRQAAGRGLQLLFYSVGIGQISSEVPQNLSASRPQDRQFILSSKKLLLSDSGFYLCACSRGSNTGELFFGEGSRLTVL.

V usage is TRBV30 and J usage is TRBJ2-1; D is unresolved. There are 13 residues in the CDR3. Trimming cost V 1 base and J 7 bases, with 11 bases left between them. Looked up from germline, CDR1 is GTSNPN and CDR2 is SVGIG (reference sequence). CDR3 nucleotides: TGTGCCTGGAGTGGGGTTCAGAAGAATGAGCAGTTCTTC. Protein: CAWSGVQKNEQFF.

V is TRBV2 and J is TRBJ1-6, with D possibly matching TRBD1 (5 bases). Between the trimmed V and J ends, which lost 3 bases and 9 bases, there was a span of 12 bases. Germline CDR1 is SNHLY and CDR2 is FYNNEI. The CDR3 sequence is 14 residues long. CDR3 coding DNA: TGTGCCAGCAGTGAGGGGGTTTTGGGTTCACCCCTCCACTTT. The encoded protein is CASSEGVLGSPLHF.

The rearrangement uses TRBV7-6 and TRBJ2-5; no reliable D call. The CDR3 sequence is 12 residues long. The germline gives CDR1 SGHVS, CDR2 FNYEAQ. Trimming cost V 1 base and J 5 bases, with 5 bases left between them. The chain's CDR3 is CASSLGEETQYF. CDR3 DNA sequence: TGTGCCAGCAGCTTAGGAGAGGAGACCCAGTACTTC.

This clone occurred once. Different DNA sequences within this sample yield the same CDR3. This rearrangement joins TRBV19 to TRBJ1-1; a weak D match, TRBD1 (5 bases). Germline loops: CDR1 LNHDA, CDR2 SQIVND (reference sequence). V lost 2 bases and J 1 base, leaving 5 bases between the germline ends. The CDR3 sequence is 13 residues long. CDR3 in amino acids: CASSIRGNTEAFF. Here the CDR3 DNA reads TGTGCCAGTAGTATAAGGGGGAACACTGAAGCTTTCTTT.